This T cell receptor (beta chain) appears in the sequencing data of a study of T cells in localized non-small cell lung cancer. Sequencing used immunoSEQ multiplex PCR; TCRdb keeps in-frame clones, though not all of them. This table holds over 40,000 clones, roughly 90% found once. The CDR3 extends over 16 amino acids. CDR1 LNHDA and CDR2 SQIVND come from the germline V gene (reference sequence). After removal of 6 bases from V and 6 bases from J, the junction contained 11 bases not matched to a gene. This TCR was recovered from a female donor older than 55 with stage I squamous cell lung carcinoma. V and J are TRBV19 and TRBJ2-2; 9 bases are a match to TRBD2. The source was peripheral blood, collected before any cancer treatment. The CDR3 spells CASRVLAGGPSGELFF. CDR3 DNA sequence: TGTGCCAGTAGGGTATTGGCGGGAGGGCCCTCCGGGGAGCTGTTTTTT.